This TCR beta chain was found in a study of glioma-infiltrating T cells. Ten or more counts support this clonotype. The V gene's germline CDR1 is LGHNA and CDR2 YSLEER. The CDR3 loop spans 16 amino acids. V lost 0 bases and J 5 bases, leaving 13 bases between the germline ends. TCR alpha and beta CDR3 regions were amplified from RNA using iRepertoire nested multiplex PCR. TCRdb itself ran the multiplex PCR reads through MiXCR, one entry per CDR3 protein. The sample holds approximately 190,000 distinct CDR3 sequences, over 25% seen once. Specimen: glioma tissue, nonneoplastic brain tissue, or PBMCs (not recorded which). This sequence originates from a human donor with low-grade glioma or glioblastoma, undergoing nonglioma brain surgery, or in good health (not recorded which). The V gene is TRBV4-3, the J gene TRBJ1-4; tentatively, D is TRBD1 (5 bases). The CDR3 DNA reads TGCGCCAGCAGCCAAGATAAGGGGACCGGGAATGAAAAACTGTTTTTT. Translating it yields CASSQDKGTGNEKLFF.